This is a list of T cell receptor beta chains from one sample in a study of blood T cell repertoires in COVID-19. TCRdb's copy holds only in-frame clones and misses some; the assay was immunoSEQ multiplex PCR. The sample lists 450,000 to 500,000 clones, approximately 90% occurring once. Input material: PBMCs or T cells enriched from blood (not recorded which). All receptors derive from a woman younger than 30 who had recovered from COVID-19. Each CDR3 is given with its conserved first and last residue. A D gene is named only where the DNA matches it firmly. Clone size is shown for a subset of rows, as once, few, many or a class of expanded clone.

v_gene: TRBV24-1
abundance: -
d_gene: -
j_gene: TRBJ1-3
CDR3aa: CATSPPDRVLWSLNTIYF
CDR3nt: TGTGCCACCAGTCCCCCTGATCGGGTACTGTGGAGCCTAAACACCATATATTTT

v_gene: TRBV25-1
abundance: -
d_gene: TRBD1
j_gene: TRBJ1-1
CDR3aa: CASSSWDRGSTEAFF
CDR3nt: TGTGCCAGCAGTTCTTGGGACAGGGGGTCCACTGAAGCTTTCTTT

v_gene: TRBV19
abundance: -
d_gene: TRBD1
j_gene: TRBJ1-1
CDR3aa: CASSSRDRDTEAFF
CDR3nt: TGTGCCAGTAGTTCCCGGGACAGGGACACTGAAGCTTTCTTT

v_gene: TRBV5-1
abundance: few
d_gene: -
j_gene: TRBJ1-6
CDR3aa: CASSFSADSDNSPLHF
CDR3nt: TGCGCCAGCAGCTTCTCCGCGGACTCTGATAATTCACCCCTCCACTTT

v_gene: TRBV19
abundance: -
d_gene: -
j_gene: TRBJ2-7
CDR3aa: CASSIHWLGQIFFGEQYF
CDR3nt: TGTGCCAGTAGTATTCATTGGCTCGGACAGATTTTTTTCGGGGAGCAGTACTTC

v_gene: TRBV7-6
abundance: once
d_gene: -
j_gene: TRBJ2-1
CDR3aa: CASGLRLGDEQFF
CDR3nt: TGTGCCAGCGGGCTACGACTAGGGGATGAGCAGTTCTTC

v_gene: TRBV30
abundance: -
d_gene: -
j_gene: TRBJ2-7
CDR3aa: CAWGIAYEQYF
CDR3nt: TGTGCCTGGGGCATTGCCTACGAGCAGTACTTC

v_gene: TRBV18
abundance: -
d_gene: -
j_gene: TRBJ2-2
CDR3aa: CASSPGLGNTGELFF
CDR3nt: TGTGCCAGCTCACCGGGGCTAGGAAACACCGGGGAGCTGTTTTTT

v_gene: TRBV7-8
abundance: -
d_gene: -
j_gene: TRBJ2-3
CDR3aa: CASSLAKGGWGTDTQYF
CDR3nt: TGTGCCAGCAGCTTAGCCAAAGGAGGCTGGGGCACAGATACGCAGTATTTT

v_gene: TRBV30
abundance: -
d_gene: -
j_gene: TRBJ1-3
CDR3aa: CAWSASYIGNTIYF
CDR3nt: TGTGCCTGGAGTGCTTCTTACATCGGAAACACCATATATTTT

v_gene: TRBV3-1/TRBV3-2
abundance: -
d_gene: -
j_gene: TRBJ2-1
CDR3aa: CASSQVFREVNEQFF
CDR3nt: TGTGCCAGCAGCCAAGTTTTTAGAGAGGTCAATGAGCAGTTCTTC

v_gene: TRBV5-5
abundance: -
d_gene: -
j_gene: TRBJ1-1
CDR3aa: CASSLPQFTEAFF
CDR3nt: TGTGCCAGCAGCTTGCCCCAGTTCACTGAAGCTTTCTTT

v_gene: TRBV5-1
abundance: -
d_gene: TRBD2
j_gene: TRBJ2-1
CDR3aa: CASSLVAGGHNEQFF
CDR3nt: TGCGCCAGCAGCTTGGTGGCGGGGGGCCACAATGAGCAGTTCTTC

v_gene: TRBV4-2
abundance: -
d_gene: TRBD1
j_gene: TRBJ1-5
CDR3aa: CASSPGGTGAGQPQHF
CDR3nt: TGTGCCAGCAGCCCCGGGGGGACAGGGGCAGGTCAGCCCCAGCATTTT

v_gene: TRBV6-5
abundance: -
d_gene: -
j_gene: TRBJ2-1
CDR3aa: CASTQIQGNEQFF
CDR3nt: TGTGCCAGCACCCAAATTCAGGGGAATGAGCAGTTCTTC

v_gene: TRBV2
abundance: -
d_gene: -
j_gene: TRBJ1-1
CDR3aa: CASSWASSEAFF
CDR3nt: TGTGCCAGCAGTTGGGCCTCCTCTGAAGCTTTCTTT

v_gene: TRBV10-1
abundance: -
d_gene: -
j_gene: TRBJ2-1
CDR3aa: CASSRRQEFEQFF
CDR3nt: TGCGCCAGCAGTAGAAGACAGGAGTTTGAGCAGTTCTTC

v_gene: TRBV6-5
abundance: -
d_gene: TRBD1
j_gene: TRBJ1-2
CDR3aa: CASSWGTGSHYGYTF
CDR3nt: TGTGCCAGCAGTTGGGGGACAGGGAGTCATTATGGCTACACCTTC

v_gene: TRBV13
abundance: -
d_gene: TRBD2
j_gene: TRBJ2-5
CDR3aa: CASSLRLAGETQYF
CDR3nt: TGTGCCAGCAGCCTTCGACTAGCCGGAGAGACCCAGTACTTC